Each of the 10 T cell receptor beta chains below was sequenced from the same sample in a study of T-cell reconstitution after alpha-beta-depleted transplantation in children. Unique molecular identifiers were used to barcode this TCRbeta library. A single record per CDR3 protein comes from TCRdb applying MiXCR to the PCR reads. The sample contains some 550,000 distinct CDR3 sequences, about a sixth of which appear only once. Source: PBMCs from the stem cell graft donor, taken from the stem cell graft. The source of these receptors is a human donor who donated a stem cell graft to a child with acute lymphoblastic leukemia.

In this sample, this clonotype turned up a few times. The genes are TRBV7-9 and TRBJ2-2; TRBD2 is a possible D gene (8 bases). This CDR3 contains 14 residues. From germline, CDR1 is SEHNR and CDR2 FQNEAQ (reference sequence). V gave up 11 bases and J gave up 0 bases, with 13 bases separating them. The CDR3 is CAGSGTANTGELFF. For the CDR3, the DNA is TGTGCCGGTAGCGGGACAGCGAACACCGGGGAGCTGTTTTTT.

The chain uses TRBV6-1 and TRBJ2-1; 16 nucleotides align to TRBD2. V lost 7 bases to trimming and J lost 10 bases; unmatched junction nucleotides: 7. This CDR3 has 15 amino acids. From germline, CDR1 is MNHNS and CDR2 SASEGT. The CDR3, as DNA: TGTGCCAGCAACTCGGGACTAGCGGGAGGGGAGGAGCAGTTCTTC. The encoded protein is CASNSGLAGGEEQFF.

This sequence joins TRBV19 and TRBJ2-1; 8 bases agree with TRBD1. CDR3 length: 13 amino acids. Germline CDR1 reads LNHDA; CDR2 reads SQIVND (reference sequence). J lost 7 bases, V lost 11 bases, and 10 bases had no gene match. The CDR3 sequence: CACSDRAGNEQFF. The CDR3 DNA reads as TGTGCCTGTTCGGACAGGGCTGGGAATGAGCAGTTCTTC.

This clonotype turned up a few times. The chain is built from TRBV18 and TRBJ2-3; D may match TRBD1 or TRBD2 (5 bases each). The germline V and J ends were trimmed by 3 bases and 5 bases, with 12 bases remaining between them. This CDR3 has 14 amino acids. The V gene's germline CDR1 is KGHSH and CDR2 LQKENI. CDR3: CASSPGTPKDTQYF. CDR3 coding DNA: TGTGCCAGCTCACCCGGGACCCCAAAAGATACGCAGTATTTT.

In its sample, this clonotype was seen a few times. V usage is TRBV9 and J usage is TRBJ2-3; 9 nucleotides match TRBD2. Germline values: CDR1 SGDLS, CDR2 YYNGEE. Trimming removed 0 bases from V and 2 bases from J; junction bases left unmatched: 4. This CDR3 has 16 residues. CDR3 in DNA: TGTGCCAGCAGCGTAGCTCTAGCGGGGATCACAGATACGCAGTATTTT. Encoded protein: CASSVALAGITDTQYF.

The chain carries TRBV20-1 and TRBJ1-1, with TRBD1 as a possible D gene (6 bases). Looked up from germline, CDR1 is DFQATT and CDR2 is SNEGSKA (reference sequence). The CDR3 has 15 amino acids. The CDR3 sequence: CSALSAGGRNTEAFF. CDR3 sequence (DNA): TGCAGCGCCTTATCGGCGGGGGGCAGGAACACTGAAGCTTTCTTT.

This clonotype was counted only a few times. The chain links TRBV7-2 to TRBJ1-1; TRBD1 is a possible D gene (6 bases). Germline V gives CDR1 SGHTA, CDR2 FQGNSA. This CDR3 has 14 residues. Trimming took off 1 base at V and 10 bases at J, with 16 bases between the two ends. The CDR3 DNA reads TGTGCCAGCAGCTTAGGGGGGCGGGCAGACTTAGCTTTCTTT. Protein: CASSLGGRADLAFF.

This chain uses TRBV7-9 with TRBJ2-1; 11 nucleotides line up with TRBD2. CDR3 length equals 17 residues. V shed 5 bases and J 5 bases; nucleotides not matched to a gene: 11. Looked up from germline, CDR1 is SEHNR and CDR2 is FQNEAQ (reference sequence). The CDR3: CASSPSGTSGANNEQFF. For the CDR3, the DNA is TGTGCCAGCAGCCCCTCGGGGACTAGCGGAGCCAACAATGAGCAGTTCTTC. The whole variable domain, filled in from reference TRBV7-9 and TRBJ2-1, reads DTGVSQNPRHKITKRGQNVTFRCDPISEHNRLYWYRQTLGQGPEFLTYFQNEAQLEKSRLLSDRFSAERPKGSFSTLEIQRTEQGDSAMYLCASSPSGTSGANNEQFFGPGTRLTVL.

The DNA of the CDR3 is TGTGCTAGTGGTTTGTCAGGGAATCAGCCCCAGCATTTT. Its protein is CASGLSGNQPQHF. The V gene is TRBV12-5, the J gene TRBJ1-5, with TRBD1 as a possible D gene (5 bases). V was clipped by 2 bases and J by 4 bases, with 6 bases between them. CDR3 length: 13 amino acids. From germline, CDR1 is LGHNT and CDR2 FRNRAP.

V usage is TRBV20-1 and J usage is TRBJ2-3; 12 positions match TRBD2. After removal of 0 bases from V and 4 bases from J, the junction contained 5 bases not matched to a gene. The CDR3 is 16 residues long. Germline V gene data show CDR1 as DFQATT and CDR2 as SNEGSKA (reference sequence). The CDR3 reads CSARDLAGGEADTQYF. CDR3 sequence (DNA): TGCAGTGCTAGAGATCTAGCGGGAGGGGAAGCAGATACGCAGTATTTT.